This T cell receptor (beta chain) was captured by sequencing in a study of cytomegalovirus exposure and HLA in healthy donors. The study, taken as a whole, reports: Later analysis indicated greater clonal expansion among HLA-associated TCR beta chains than among equally common other chains.

Germline V gene data show CDR1 as SQVTM and CDR2 as ANQGSEA. The CDR3 loop spans 14 amino acids. V shed 4 bases and J shed 2 bases, with 15 bases lying between them. A multiplex PCR was run with 60 Vbeta primers and 13 Jbeta primers. Clones were sequenced by immunoSEQ multiplex PCR, and TCRdb holds only the in-frame ones, with some missing. The table lists approximately 170,000 clones, 85% of them singletons. This clone has only one observation. Its antigen is undetermined. The genes are TRBV29-1 and TRBJ2-7, with D unclear. Sequencing was done on a sample of PBMCs. The clonotype originates from a boy aged 2 to 9 in good health and CMV-seronegative. This chain's CDR3 is CSVGAARFPYEQYV. DNA for the CDR3: TGCAGCGTTGGGGCAGCCCGATTTCCCTACGAGCAGTACGTC.